The 26 T cell receptor beta chains given below trace back to one sample, sequenced in a study of Ad26.COV2.S vaccination and SARS-CoV-2 variants. The treatment denotes: approximately 18 received Ad26.COV2.S at low or high dose, single or two shots; 5 received placebo; per-sample allocation not given. Sampling happened 63 days after the first vaccine or placebo injection. Sequencing was performed with immunoSEQ multiplex PCR; in TCRdb, only in-frame clones are kept and a portion is missing. The sample lists around 340,000 clones, about 88% occurring once. The specimen was peripheral blood, collected in a trial of Ad26.COV2.S vaccine versus placebo. The receptors derive from a person between 18 and 65 years old who received the Ad26.COV2.S COVID-19 vaccine or a placebo.

This rearrangement joins TRBV27 to TRBJ2-3; TRBD1 matches at 9 bases. J lost 3 bases, V lost 9 bases, and 4 bases had no gene match. This CDR3 has 13 residues. The V gene's germline CDR1 is MNHEY and CDR2 SMNVEV (reference sequence). The CDR3, as DNA: TGTGCCAGTCGCGGGACAGGGACAGATACGCAGTATTTT. It codes for CASRGTGTDTQYF.

The chain carries TRBV28 and TRBJ1-1; D call uncertain. V gave up 2 bases and J gave up 0 bases, with 7 bases separating them. CDR3 length equals 14 residues. Germline assignment: CDR1 MDHEN and CDR2 SYDVKM. CDR3 region: CASSLRQMNTEAFF. The CDR3 DNA follows: TGTGCCAGCAGTTTAAGGCAGATGAACACTGAAGCTTTCTTT.

This clone occurred a few times. The chain carries TRBV2 and TRBJ1-2, with 7 positions matching TRBD1. Looked up from germline, CDR1 is SNHLY and CDR2 is FYNNEI. With 5 bases clipped from V and 5 bases from J, the junction kept 11 bases outside the gene matches. The CDR3 has 15 amino acids. The CDR3, as DNA: TGTGCCAGCAGTTACACGGGACAGCTAATGTATGGCTACACCTTC. Protein: CASSYTGQLMYGYTF.

The rearrangement links TRBV5-8 to TRBJ1-2; no clear D. CDR3 length: 15 amino acids. V lost 0 bases to trimming and J lost 0 bases, with 9 bases between them. Germline V gives CDR1 SGHTS, CDR2 YDEGEE. CDR3 nucleotides: TGTGCCAGCAGCTTGGCCGCGACCCCTAACTATGGCTACACCTTC. Amino acid sequence: CASSLAATPNYGYTF.

The rearrangement uses TRBV7-2 and TRBJ1-2; no firm D call. The CDR3 extends over 13 amino acids. Trimming took off 4 bases at V and 7 bases at J, with 13 bases between the two ends. The germline V gene encodes CDR1 SGHTA and CDR2 FQGNSA. The CDR3 region has the DNA TGTGCCAGCAGCTCCGGTACGAGGGTTGGCTACACCTTC. Translating it yields CASSSGTRVGYTF.

This chain uses TRBV5-4 with TRBJ2-2; tentative D call: TRBD2 (6 bases). This CDR3 comprises 14 residues. Trimming removed 3 bases from V and 5 bases from J, with 11 bases in between. CDR1 is SGHNT, CDR2 YYREEE, per germline (reference sequence). CDR3 nucleotides: TGTGCCAGCAGCTGGGGACTGGATACCGGGGAGCTGTTTTTT. The encoded protein is CASSWGLDTGELFF.

The CDR3 DNA is TGCAGCGTTCAAAGGGGGTATGGCTACACCTTC. It translates to CSVQRGYGYTF. This rearrangement joins TRBV29-1 to TRBJ1-2; TRBD1 might be the D (6 bases). Germline lookup yields CDR1 SQVTM and CDR2 ANQGSEA. This CDR3 contains 11 residues. The ends were cut back, 5 bases at V and 5 bases at J, with 9 bases in the middle.

The chain employs TRBV11-2 and TRBJ2-7; D might be TRBD1 (5 bases). The length of the CDR3 is 14 residues. Trimming removed 1 base from V and 3 bases from J, with 10 bases in between. Germline V gene sequence: CDR1 SGHAT, CDR2 FQNNGV. The CDR3 bases are TGTGCCAGCAGCTTAGTATCCCAGGGCTACGAGCAGTACTTC. This encodes CASSLVSQGYEQYF.

The rearrangement uses TRBV12-3 or TRBV12-4 and TRBJ2-7, with TRBD2 matching over 7 bases. The ends lost 6 bases at V and 2 bases at J; junction bases unmatched: 4. CDR3 length: 13 residues. This CDR3 reads CASRRGSTYEQYF. For the CDR3, the DNA is TGTGCCAGCAGGCGGGGGAGTACCTACGAGCAGTACTTC.

This chain joins TRBV3-1 (or the pseudogene TRBV3-2) and TRBJ2-7; 12 bases are a match to TRBD2. This CDR3 region has 17 residues. CDR1 is LGHDT and CDR2 is YNNKEL in the germline V gene (reference sequence). Germline trimming cut 1 base from V and 2 bases from J; bases unmatched to any gene: 6. The CDR3 protein is CASSQGLAGGPAYEQYF. DNA of the CDR3: TGTGCCAGCAGCCAAGGTCTAGCGGGGGGGCCAGCCTACGAGCAGTACTTC.

The J gene is TRBJ2-7, the V gene TRBV6-5; D possibly corresponds to TRBD1 (6 bases). Germline CDR1 MNHEY, CDR2 SVGAGI. CDR3 length: 15 residues. Trimming removed 5 bases at V and 5 bases at J, with 19 bases between. CDR3 coding DNA: TGTGCCAGCAGTAACCCAGGGGAACTGAGTGACGAGCAGTACTTC. Encoded protein: CASSNPGELSDEQYF.

V is TRBV19 and J is TRBJ2-3; a possible D gene is TRBD1 (5 bases). The CDR3 length is 17 residues. V lost 1 base, J lost 3 bases, and 17 bases lay in between. CDR1 is LNHDA and CDR2 is SQIVND in the germline V gene (reference sequence). CDR3 bases: TGTGCCAGTAGTATAGCCCCGAGCAGGAAGGGGACAGATACGCAGTATTTT. This encodes CASSIAPSRKGTDTQYF.

The J gene is TRBJ1-1, the V gene TRBV6-5, with TRBD1 identical over 7 bases. The CDR3 is made up of 14 amino acids. The J segment lost 3 bases and the V segment lost 2 bases, leaving 3 bases of the junction unmatched. Germline CDR1 MNHEY, CDR2 SVGAGI. This chain's CDR3 is CASSYRGLDTEAFF. CDR3 nucleotide sequence: TGTGCCAGCAGTTACAGGGGGCTGGACACTGAAGCTTTCTTT.

This rearrangement joins TRBV7-2 to TRBJ1-5; the match to TRBD1 covers 11 bases. Germline CDR1 SGHTA, CDR2 FQGNSA. V was pared by 1 base and J by 4 bases, with 6 bases of the junction left unmatched. This CDR3 is 17 amino acids long. CDR3 nucleotide sequence: TGTGCCAGCAGCTTAGGGACAGGGGGCATTGGGAATCAGCCCCAGCATTTT. Translation gives CASSLGTGGIGNQPQHF.

This clone was picked up a small number of times. This CDR3 reads CASSQGPGRFGYTF. The CDR3 DNA follows: TGTGCCAGCAGCCAAGGTCCGGGGCGCTTTGGCTACACCTTC. The chain couples TRBV3-1 (or the pseudogene TRBV3-2) to TRBJ1-2; possible D gene TRBD1, 5 bases. Looked up from germline, CDR1 is LGHDT and CDR2 is YNNKEL (reference sequence). The CDR3 spans 14 residues. Trimming took 1 base from V and 7 from J, leaving 13 bases between them.

The V and J genes are TRBV7-9 and TRBJ2-3, with 14 positions matching TRBD2. Trimming at V came to 5 bases and at J to 5 bases, leaving 12 bases not matched to a gene. The length of the CDR3 is 18 residues. CDR1 is SEHNR and CDR2 is FQNEAQ in the germline V gene (reference sequence). Here the CDR3 reads CASSNYLTSGGAGDTQYF. CDR3 bases: TGTGCCAGCAGCAACTACCTGACTAGCGGGGGGGCTGGAGATACGCAGTATTTT.

This chain links TRBV10-3 with TRBJ1-6; perhaps TRBD1 as D (5 bases). Germline-derived CDR1 and CDR2 are ENHRY and SYGVKD. Trimming removed 2 bases from V and 6 bases from J, with 17 bases in between. The CDR3 covers 17 residues. The CDR3 region is CAISERGTQLGNSPLHF. The CDR3 region has the DNA TGTGCCATCAGTGAGAGAGGGACCCAATTAGGTAATTCACCCCTCCACTTT.

Only one count was recorded for this clone. The chain carries TRBV27 and TRBJ2-7; D call uncertain. CDR1 is MNHEY and CDR2 is SMNVEV in the germline V gene (reference sequence). Trimming took off 5 bases at V and 2 bases at J, with 13 bases between the two ends. This CDR3 has 14 residues. CDR3 bases: TGTGCCAGCAGTCTGGGGTTGAAAACCTACGAGCAGTACTTC. As protein: CASSLGLKTYEQYF.

The chain recombines TRBV4-3 with TRBJ1-2; D not resolved. The V gene lost 0 bases and the J gene lost 4 bases, with 3 bases spanning the gap. The CDR3 is made up of 12 amino acids. Germline assignment: CDR1 LGHNA and CDR2 YSLEER. The CDR3 sequence: CASSQESYGYTF. The DNA for the CDR3 is TGCGCCAGCAGCCAAGAATCCTATGGCTACACCTTC.

The chain is built from TRBV7-2 and TRBJ1-3; D remains ambiguous. V was pared by 2 bases and J by 0 bases, with 8 bases between. Per the germline V gene, CDR1 is SGHTA and CDR2 is FQGNSA. The CDR3 totals 15 residues. DNA of the CDR3: TGTGCCAGCAGCTTATGGAGAGGCTCTGGAAACACCATATATTTT. Translation: CASSLWRGSGNTIYF. The full variable domain, in which reference TRBV7-2 and TRBJ1-3 provide the parts outside the CDR3, is GAGVSQSPSNKVTEKGKDVELRCDPISGHTALYWYRQSLGQGLEFLIYFQGNSAPDKSGLPSDRFSAERTGGSVSTLTIQRTQQEDSAVYLCASSLWRGSGNTIYFGEGSWLTVV.

The genes are TRBV7-3 and TRBJ1-3, with D tentatively TRBD1 (6 bases). Germline V gene data show CDR1 as SGHTA and CDR2 as FQGTGA. This CDR3 region has 14 residues. V lost 6 bases and J 0 bases, leaving 9 bases between the germline ends. The CDR3, as DNA: TGTGCCAGCAGTCGGGACATCTCTGGAAACACCATATATTTT. Amino acid sequence: CASSRDISGNTIYF.

This clone was seen just once. This chain connects TRBV27 to TRBJ2-3, with D unclear. Germline V gene data show CDR1 as MNHEY and CDR2 as SMNVEV (reference sequence). The V and J ends lost 6 bases and 4 bases respectively, with 11 bases between them. The CDR3 consists of 13 residues. The CDR3 here is CASRPLSPDTQYF. DNA of the CDR3: TGTGCCAGCAGGCCTCTAAGCCCAGATACGCAGTATTTT.

The chain combines TRBV7-3 with TRBJ1-2; TRBD1 agrees at 7 bases. V was clipped by 1 base and J by 0 bases; unmatched bases: 17. Germline V gives CDR1 SGHTA, CDR2 FQGTGA. The CDR3 has 20 amino acids. The DNA of the CDR3 is TGTGCCAGCAGCTTAAATGGGTTCATCAAGGGGACAGATTCTAACTATGGCTACACCTTC. Its protein product is CASSLNGFIKGTDSNYGYTF.

The chain combines TRBV27 with TRBJ1-2; D may be TRBD1 (6 bases). V was pared by 6 bases and J by 8 bases, with 19 bases between. CDR3 length equals 14 residues. Per the germline V gene, CDR1 is MNHEY and CDR2 is SMNVEV (reference sequence). The CDR3 nucleotides are TGTGCCAGCAGGGGACCGGGCCTCGGGGGCGGCTACACCTTC. Translated, it gives CASRGPGLGGGYTF.

The chain employs TRBV27 and TRBJ1-6; D is unclear. The CDR3 length is 15 residues. Germline values: CDR1 MNHEY, CDR2 SMNVEV (reference sequence). Trimming shortened V by 8 bases and J by 3 bases, and 14 bases separated the two germline ends. The CDR3 DNA is TGTGCCAGCGGTACAACCCCCGGCTATAATTCACCCCTCCACTTT. Its translation: CASGTTPGYNSPLHF.

Regarding this clone: This sample includes further DNA sequences coding for the same CDR3. The chain recombines TRBV11-2 with TRBJ2-6; 8 bases match TRBD1. This CDR3 has 16 residues. Germline V gene lookup returns CDR1 SGHAT and CDR2 FQNNGV. The junction had 5 bases not matched to a gene; V was cut back by 3 bases and J by 4 bases. This chain's CDR3 is CASSLWTGRGANVLTF. CDR3 DNA: TGTGCCAGCAGCTTGTGGACAGGGCGAGGGGCCAACGTCCTGACTTTC. Looking up the rest from reference TRBV11-2 and TRBJ2-6 gives the full variable domain: EAGVAQSPRYKIIEKRQSVAFWCNPISGHATLYWYQQILGQGPKLLIQFQNNGVVDDSQLPKDRFSAERLKGVDSTLKIQPAKLEDSAVYLCASSLWTGRGANVLTFGAGSRLTVL.